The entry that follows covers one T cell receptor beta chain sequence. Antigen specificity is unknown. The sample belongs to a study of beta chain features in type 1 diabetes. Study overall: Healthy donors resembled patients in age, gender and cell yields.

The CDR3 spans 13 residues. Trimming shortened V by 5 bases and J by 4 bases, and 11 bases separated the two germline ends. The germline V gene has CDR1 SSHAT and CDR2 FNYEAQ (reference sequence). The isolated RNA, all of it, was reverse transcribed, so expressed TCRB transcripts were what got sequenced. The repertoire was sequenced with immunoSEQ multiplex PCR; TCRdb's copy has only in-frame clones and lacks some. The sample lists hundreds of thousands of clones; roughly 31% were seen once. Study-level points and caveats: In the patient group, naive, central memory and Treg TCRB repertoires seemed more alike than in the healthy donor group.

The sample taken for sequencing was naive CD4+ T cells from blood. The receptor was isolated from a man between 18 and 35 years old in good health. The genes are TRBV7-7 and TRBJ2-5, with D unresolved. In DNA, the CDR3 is TGTGCCAGCAGCCCGGACGGGCGAGAGACCCAGTACTTC. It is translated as CASSPDGRETQYF.